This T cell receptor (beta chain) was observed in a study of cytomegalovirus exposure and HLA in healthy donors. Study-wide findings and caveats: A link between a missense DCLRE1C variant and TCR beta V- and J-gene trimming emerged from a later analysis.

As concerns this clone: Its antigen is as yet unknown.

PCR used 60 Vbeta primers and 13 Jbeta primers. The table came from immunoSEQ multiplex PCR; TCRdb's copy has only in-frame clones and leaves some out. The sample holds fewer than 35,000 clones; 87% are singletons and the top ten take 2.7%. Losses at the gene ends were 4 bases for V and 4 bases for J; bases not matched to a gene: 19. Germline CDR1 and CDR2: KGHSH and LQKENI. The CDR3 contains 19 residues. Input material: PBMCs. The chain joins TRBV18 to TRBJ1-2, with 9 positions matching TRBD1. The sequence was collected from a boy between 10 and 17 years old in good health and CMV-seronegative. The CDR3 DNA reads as TGTGCCAGCTCACTTCGCGACAGGGGGTACGACTTTGCGAGCTATGGCTACACCTTC. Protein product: CASSLRDRGYDFASYGYTF.